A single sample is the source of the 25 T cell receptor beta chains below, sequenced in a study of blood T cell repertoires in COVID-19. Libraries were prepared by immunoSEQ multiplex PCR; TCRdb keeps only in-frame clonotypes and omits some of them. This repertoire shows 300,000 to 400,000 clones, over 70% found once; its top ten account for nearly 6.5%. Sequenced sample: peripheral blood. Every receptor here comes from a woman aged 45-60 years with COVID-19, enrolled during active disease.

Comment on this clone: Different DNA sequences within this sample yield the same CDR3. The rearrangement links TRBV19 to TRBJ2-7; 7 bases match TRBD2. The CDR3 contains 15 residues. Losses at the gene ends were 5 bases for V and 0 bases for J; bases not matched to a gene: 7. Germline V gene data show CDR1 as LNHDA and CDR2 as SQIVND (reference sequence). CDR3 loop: CASSFTSESSYEQYF. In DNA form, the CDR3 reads TGTGCCAGTAGTTTCACTAGCGAAAGCTCCTACGAGCAGTACTTC.

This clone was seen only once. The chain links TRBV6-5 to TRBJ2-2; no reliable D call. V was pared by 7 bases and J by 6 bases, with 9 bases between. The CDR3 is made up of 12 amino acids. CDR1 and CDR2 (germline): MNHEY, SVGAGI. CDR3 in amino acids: CASTVAAGELFF. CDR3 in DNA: TGTGCCAGCACGGTTGCGGCCGGGGAGCTGTTTTTT.

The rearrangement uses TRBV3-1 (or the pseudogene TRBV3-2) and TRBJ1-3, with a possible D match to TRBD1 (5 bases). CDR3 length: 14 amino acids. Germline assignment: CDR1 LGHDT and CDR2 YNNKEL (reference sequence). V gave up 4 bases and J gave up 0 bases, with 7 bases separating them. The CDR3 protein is CASSPGSSGNTIYF. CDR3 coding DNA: TGTGCCAGCAGCCCAGGGTCCTCTGGAAACACCATATATTTT.

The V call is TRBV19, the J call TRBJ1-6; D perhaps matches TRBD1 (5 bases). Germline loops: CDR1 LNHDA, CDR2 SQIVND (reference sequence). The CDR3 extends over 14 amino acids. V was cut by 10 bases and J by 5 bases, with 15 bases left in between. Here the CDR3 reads CATGGTVDNSPLHF. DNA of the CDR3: TGTGCCACGGGGGGGACTGTGGATAATTCACCCCTCCACTTT.

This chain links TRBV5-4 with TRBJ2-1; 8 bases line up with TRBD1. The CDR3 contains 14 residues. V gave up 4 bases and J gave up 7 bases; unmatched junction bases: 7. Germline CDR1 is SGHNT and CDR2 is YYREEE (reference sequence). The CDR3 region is CASSAGQGRNEQFF. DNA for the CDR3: TGTGCCAGCAGCGCTGGACAGGGCCGAAATGAGCAGTTCTTC.

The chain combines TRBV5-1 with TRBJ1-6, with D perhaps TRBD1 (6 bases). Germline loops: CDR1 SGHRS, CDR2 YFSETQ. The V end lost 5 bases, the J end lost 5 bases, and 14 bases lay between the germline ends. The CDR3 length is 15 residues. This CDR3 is CASREQGTNNSPLHF. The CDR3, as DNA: TGCGCCAGCAGAGAACAGGGAACGAATAATTCACCCCTCCACTTT.

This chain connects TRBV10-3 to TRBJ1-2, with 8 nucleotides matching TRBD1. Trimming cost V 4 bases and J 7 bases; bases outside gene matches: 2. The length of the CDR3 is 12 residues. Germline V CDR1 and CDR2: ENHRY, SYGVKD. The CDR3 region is CAISGTGTGYTF. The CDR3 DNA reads TGTGCCATCAGTGGGACAGGGACTGGCTACACCTTC.

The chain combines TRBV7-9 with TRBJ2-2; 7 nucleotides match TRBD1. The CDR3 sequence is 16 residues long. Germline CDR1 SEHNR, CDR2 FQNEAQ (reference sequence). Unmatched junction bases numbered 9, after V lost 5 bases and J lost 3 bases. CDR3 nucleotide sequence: TGTGCCAGCAGCCTAACAGGGGCAGGATACACCGGGGAGCTGTTTTTT. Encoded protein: CASSLTGAGYTGELFF.

The CDR3 nucleotides read TGTGCCAGCAGCTTAGTACAGGGCTCTGGAAACACCATATATTTT. Translating it yields CASSLVQGSGNTIYF. The genes are TRBV11-2 and TRBJ1-3, with TRBD1 as a possible D gene (6 bases). V was clipped by 1 base and J by 0 bases, with 7 bases between them. This CDR3 contains 15 residues. From germline, CDR1 is SGHAT and CDR2 FQNNGV. The whole variable domain, filled in from reference TRBV11-2 and TRBJ1-3, reads EAGVAQSPRYKIIEKRQSVAFWCNPISGHATLYWYQQILGQGPKLLIQFQNNGVVDDSQLPKDRFSAERLKGVDSTLKIQPAKLEDSAVYLCASSLVQGSGNTIYFGEGSWLTVV.

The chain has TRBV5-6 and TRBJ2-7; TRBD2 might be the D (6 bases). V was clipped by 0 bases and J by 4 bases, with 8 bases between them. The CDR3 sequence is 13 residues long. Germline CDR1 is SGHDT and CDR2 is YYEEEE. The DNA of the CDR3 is TGTGCCAGCAGCTTGGGGAGCGGGTACGAGCAGTACTTC. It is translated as CASSLGSGYEQYF.

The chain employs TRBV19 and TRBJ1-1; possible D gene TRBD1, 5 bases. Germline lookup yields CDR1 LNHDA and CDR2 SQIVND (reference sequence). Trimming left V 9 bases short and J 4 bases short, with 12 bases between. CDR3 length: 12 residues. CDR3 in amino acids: CASLGGFTEAFF. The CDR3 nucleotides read TGTGCCAGCCTGGGGGGATTCACTGAAGCTTTCTTT. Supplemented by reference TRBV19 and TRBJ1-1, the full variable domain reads DGGITQSPKYLFRKEGQNVTLSCEQNLNHDAMYWYRQDPGQGLRLIYYSQIVNDFQKGDIAEGYSVSREKKESFPLTVTSAQKNPTAFYLCASLGGFTEAFFGQGTRLTVV.

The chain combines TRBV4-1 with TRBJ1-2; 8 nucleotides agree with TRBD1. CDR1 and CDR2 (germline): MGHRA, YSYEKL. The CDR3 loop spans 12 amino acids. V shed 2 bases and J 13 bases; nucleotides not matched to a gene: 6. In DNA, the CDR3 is TGCGCCAGCAGCCAAACGGACAGGGCCCGCACCTTC. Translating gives CASSQTDRARTF.

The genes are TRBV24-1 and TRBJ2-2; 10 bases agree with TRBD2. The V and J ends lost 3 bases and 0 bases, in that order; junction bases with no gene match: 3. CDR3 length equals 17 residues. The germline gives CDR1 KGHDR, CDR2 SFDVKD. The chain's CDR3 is CATSDRTSGANTGELFF. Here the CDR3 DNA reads TGTGCCACCAGTGATAGGACTAGCGGCGCGAACACCGGGGAGCTGTTTTTT.

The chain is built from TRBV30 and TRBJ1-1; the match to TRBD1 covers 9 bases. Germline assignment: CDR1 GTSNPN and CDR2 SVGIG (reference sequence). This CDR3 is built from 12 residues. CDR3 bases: TGTTCGCTGACAGGGGGAAAGACTGAAGCTTTCTTT. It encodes CSLTGGKTEAFF.

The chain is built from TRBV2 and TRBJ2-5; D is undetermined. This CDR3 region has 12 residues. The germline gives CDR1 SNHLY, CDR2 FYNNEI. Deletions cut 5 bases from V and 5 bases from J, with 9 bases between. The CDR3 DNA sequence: TGTGCCAGCAGTTCGTTCGAGGAGACCCAGTACTTC. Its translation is CASSSFEETQYF.

The CDR3 region has the DNA TGTGCCAGTAGTATACAGATCTACTATGGCTACACCTTC. Amino acid sequence: CASSIQIYYGYTF. This chain joins TRBV19 and TRBJ1-2; D is undetermined. The CDR3 has 13 amino acids. CDR1 and CDR2 (germline): LNHDA, SQIVND (reference sequence). Trimming removed 2 bases at V and 3 bases at J, with 7 bases between.

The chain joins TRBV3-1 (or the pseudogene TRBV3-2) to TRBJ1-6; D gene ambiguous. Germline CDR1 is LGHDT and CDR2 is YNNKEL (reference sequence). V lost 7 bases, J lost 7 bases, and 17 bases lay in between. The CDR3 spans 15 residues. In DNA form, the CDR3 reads TGTGCCAGCACCCTTAATTTCGGGGAAAATTCACCCCTCCACTTT. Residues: CASTLNFGENSPLHF.

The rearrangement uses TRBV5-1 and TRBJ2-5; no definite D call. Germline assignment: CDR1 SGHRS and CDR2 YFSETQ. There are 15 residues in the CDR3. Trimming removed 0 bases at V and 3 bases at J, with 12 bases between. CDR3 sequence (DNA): TGCGCCAGCAGCTTGGCCCCCCAGCGAAAAGAGACCCAGTACTTC. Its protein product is CASSLAPQRKETQYF.

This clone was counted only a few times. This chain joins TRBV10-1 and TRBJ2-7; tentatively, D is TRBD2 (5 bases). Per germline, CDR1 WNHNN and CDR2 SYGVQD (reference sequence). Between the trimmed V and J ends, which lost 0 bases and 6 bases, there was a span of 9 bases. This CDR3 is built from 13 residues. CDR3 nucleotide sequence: TGCGCCAGCAGTGAGTCGAAAGGAGGCGAGCAGTACTTC. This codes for CASSESKGGEQYF.

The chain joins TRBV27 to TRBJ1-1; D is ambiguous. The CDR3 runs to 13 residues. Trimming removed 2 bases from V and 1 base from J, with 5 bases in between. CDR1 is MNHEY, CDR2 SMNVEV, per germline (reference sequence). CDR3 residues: CASSLRENTEAFF. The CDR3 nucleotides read TGTGCCAGCAGTTTACGGGAGAACACTGAAGCTTTCTTT.

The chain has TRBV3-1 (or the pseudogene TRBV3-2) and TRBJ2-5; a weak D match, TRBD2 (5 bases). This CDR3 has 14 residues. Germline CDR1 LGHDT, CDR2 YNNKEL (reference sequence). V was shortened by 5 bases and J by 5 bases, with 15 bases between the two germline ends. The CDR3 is CASSEKGRGETQYF. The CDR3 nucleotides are TGTGCCAGCAGCGAGAAAGGGCGAGGGGAGACCCAGTACTTC.

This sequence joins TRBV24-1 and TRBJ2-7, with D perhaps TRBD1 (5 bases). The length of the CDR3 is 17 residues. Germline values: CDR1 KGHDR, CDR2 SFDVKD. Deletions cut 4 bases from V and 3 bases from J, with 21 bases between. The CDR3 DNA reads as TGTGCCACCAGTGACCCTTCTCCCAACAGCAGGGACTACGAGCAGTACTTC. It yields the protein CATSDPSPNSRDYEQYF.

The CDR3 DNA reads as TGCGCCAGCAGCCAAGAAAACCGAGGCGAAGCTTTCTTT. This gives the protein CASSQENRGEAFF. This chain uses TRBV4-1 with TRBJ1-1; D uncertain. The CDR3 spans 13 residues. V dropped 0 bases and J dropped 8 bases, with 10 bases sitting between them. Germline CDR1 is MGHRA and CDR2 is YSYEKL.

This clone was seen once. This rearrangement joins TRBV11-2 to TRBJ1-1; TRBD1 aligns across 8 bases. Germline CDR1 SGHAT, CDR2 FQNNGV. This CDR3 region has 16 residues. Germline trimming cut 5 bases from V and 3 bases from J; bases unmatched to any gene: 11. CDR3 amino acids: CASSRGQARRDTEAFF. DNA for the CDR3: TGTGCCAGCAGCCGGGGACAGGCCAGGAGGGACACTGAAGCTTTCTTT.

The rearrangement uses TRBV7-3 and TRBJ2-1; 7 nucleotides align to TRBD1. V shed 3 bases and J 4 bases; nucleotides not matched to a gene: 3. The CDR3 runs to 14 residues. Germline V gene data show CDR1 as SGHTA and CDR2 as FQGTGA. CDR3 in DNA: TGTGCCAGCAGCTTTGGGACAGCATACAATGAGCAGTTCTTC. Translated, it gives CASSFGTAYNEQFF.